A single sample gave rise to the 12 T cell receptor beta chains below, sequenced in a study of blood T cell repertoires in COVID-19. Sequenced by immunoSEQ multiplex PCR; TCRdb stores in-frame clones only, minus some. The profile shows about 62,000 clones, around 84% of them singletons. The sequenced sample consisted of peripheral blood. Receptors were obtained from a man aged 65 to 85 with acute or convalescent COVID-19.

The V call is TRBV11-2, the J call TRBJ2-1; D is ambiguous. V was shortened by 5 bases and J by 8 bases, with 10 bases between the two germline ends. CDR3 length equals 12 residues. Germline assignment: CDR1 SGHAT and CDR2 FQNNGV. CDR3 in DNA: TGTGCCAGCAGCCCCTCCGTTGATGAGCAGTTCTTC. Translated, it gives CASSPSVDEQFF.

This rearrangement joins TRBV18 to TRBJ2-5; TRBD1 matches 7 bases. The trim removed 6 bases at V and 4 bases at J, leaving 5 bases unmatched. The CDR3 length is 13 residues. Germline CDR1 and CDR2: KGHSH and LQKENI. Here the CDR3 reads CASSPGQRETQYF. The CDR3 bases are TGTGCCAGCTCGCCGGGACAGAGAGAGACCCAGTACTTC.

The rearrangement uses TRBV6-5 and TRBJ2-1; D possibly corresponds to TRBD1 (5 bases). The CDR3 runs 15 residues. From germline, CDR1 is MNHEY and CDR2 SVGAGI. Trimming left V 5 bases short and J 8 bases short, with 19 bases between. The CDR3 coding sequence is TGTGCCAGCAGTATGGCATCCCCAGGGCGGCATGAGCAGTTCTTC. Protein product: CASSMASPGRHEQFF.

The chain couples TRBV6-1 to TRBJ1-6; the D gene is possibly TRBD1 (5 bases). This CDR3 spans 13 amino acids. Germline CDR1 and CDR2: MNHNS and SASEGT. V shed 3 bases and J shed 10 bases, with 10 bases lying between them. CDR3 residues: CASSEAGRSPLHF. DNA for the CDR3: TGTGCCAGCAGTGAGGCAGGGCGGTCACCCCTCCACTTT.

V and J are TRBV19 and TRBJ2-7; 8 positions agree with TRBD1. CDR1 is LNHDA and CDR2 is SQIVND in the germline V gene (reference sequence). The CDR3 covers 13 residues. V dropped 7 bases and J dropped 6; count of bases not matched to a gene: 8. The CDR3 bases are TGTGCCAGTACCCCGACAGGGGCGGGCGAGCAGTACTTC. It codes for CASTPTGAGEQYF.

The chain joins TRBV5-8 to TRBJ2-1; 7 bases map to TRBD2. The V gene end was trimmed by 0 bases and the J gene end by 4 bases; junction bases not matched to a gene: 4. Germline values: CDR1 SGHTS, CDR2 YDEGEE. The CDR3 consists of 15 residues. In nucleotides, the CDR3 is TGTGCCAGCAGCTTGGGGACTAGACCTTACAATGAGCAGTTCTTC. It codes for CASSLGTRPYNEQFF.

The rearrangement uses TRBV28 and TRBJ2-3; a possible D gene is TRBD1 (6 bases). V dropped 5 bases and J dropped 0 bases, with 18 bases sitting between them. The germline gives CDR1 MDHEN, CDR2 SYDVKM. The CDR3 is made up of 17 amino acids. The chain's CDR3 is CASSAYQQGSSTDTQYF. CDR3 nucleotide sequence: TGTGCCAGCAGTGCTTACCAACAGGGTTCTAGCACAGATACGCAGTATTTT.

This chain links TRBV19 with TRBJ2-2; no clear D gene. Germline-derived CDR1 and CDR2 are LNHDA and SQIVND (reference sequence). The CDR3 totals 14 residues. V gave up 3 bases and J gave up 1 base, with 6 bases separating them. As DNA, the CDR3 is TGTGCCAGTAGTATCTGGCAGAACACCGGGGAGCTGTTTTTT. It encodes CASSIWQNTGELFF.

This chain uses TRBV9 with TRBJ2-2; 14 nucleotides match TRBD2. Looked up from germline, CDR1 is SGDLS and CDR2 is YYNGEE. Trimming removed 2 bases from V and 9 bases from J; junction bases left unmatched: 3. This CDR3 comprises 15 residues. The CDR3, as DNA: TGTGCCAGCAGCGTCGGGACTAGCGGGAGCCGGGAGCTGTTTTTT. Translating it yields CASSVGTSGSRELFF.

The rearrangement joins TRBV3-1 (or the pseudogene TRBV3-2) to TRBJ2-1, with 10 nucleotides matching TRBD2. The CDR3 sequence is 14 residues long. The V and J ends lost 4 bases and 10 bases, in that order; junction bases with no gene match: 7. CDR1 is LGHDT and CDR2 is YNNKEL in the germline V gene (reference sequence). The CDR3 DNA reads TGTGCCAGCAGCCCCCCGGCTAGCGGGAGCGAGCAGTTCTTC. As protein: CASSPPASGSEQFF.

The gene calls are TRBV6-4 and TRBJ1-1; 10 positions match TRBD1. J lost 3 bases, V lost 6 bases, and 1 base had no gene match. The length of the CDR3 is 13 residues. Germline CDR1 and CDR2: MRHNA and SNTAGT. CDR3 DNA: TGTGCCAGCAGGGGGACAGGGGACACTGAAGCTTTCTTT. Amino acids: CASRGTGDTEAFF.

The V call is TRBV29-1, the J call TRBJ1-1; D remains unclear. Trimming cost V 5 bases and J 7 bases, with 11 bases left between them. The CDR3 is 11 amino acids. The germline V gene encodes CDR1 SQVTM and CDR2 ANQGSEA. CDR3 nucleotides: TGCAGCGTTTCCACCGGAGTTGAAGCTTTCTTT. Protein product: CSVSTGVEAFF.